The rows below give T cell receptor beta chains drawn from one sample of a study of cytomegalovirus exposure and HLA in healthy donors. Generated by immunoSEQ multiplex PCR, the TCRdb table keeps only in-frame clones and is missing some. Of over 200,000 clones listed, roughly 80% are singletons. Sequences were obtained from PBMCs. All receptors come from a male donor in good health and CMV-seronegative. CDR3s include the opening cysteine and the closing phenylalanine or tryptophan. Each record gives: V gene, J gene, clone size, D gene, CDR3 DNA, CDR3 protein. A D gene is named only where the DNA matches it firmly. Rows may omit the clone size; those that give it use once, few, many or a size class.

TRBV6-6	TRBJ2-5	NA	NA	TGTGCCACGAGACTCGGGGAGACCCAGTACTTC	CATRLGETQYF
TRBV19	TRBJ1-5	NA	NA	TGTGCCAGTATCCCGAGACAGGAAAGCAATCAGCCCCAGCATTTT	CASIPRQESNQPQHF
TRBV9	TRBJ2-2	NA	TRBD1	TGTGCCAGCAGCGTAGCTCCAGGGGGTCCTGGCACCGGGGAGCTGTTTTTT	CASSVAPGGPGTGELFF
TRBV7-9	TRBJ2-6	NA	NA	TGTTCCAGCAGTACAAGTTCTGGGGCCAACGTCCTGACTTTC	CSSSTSSGANVLTF
TRBV5-1	TRBJ2-4	NA	NA	TGCGCCAGCAGCCTCAGGGGAGACATTCAGTACTTC	CASSLRGDIQYF
TRBV7-9	TRBJ2-7	NA	TRBD2	TGTGCCAGCAGCTTACTAGCGGCCTACGAGCAGTACTTC	CASSLLAAYEQYF
TRBV10-1	TRBJ1-2	NA	NA	TGCGCCAGCAGTGAGGGACTCCACTATGGCTACACCTTC	CASSEGLHYGYTF
TRBV4-1	TRBJ2-7	once	NA	TGCGCCAGCAGCCAAGATGCAGGGGCCCCTTACGAGCAGTACTTC	CASSQDAGAPYEQYF
TRBV6-1	TRBJ2-7	NA	NA	TGTGCCAGCAGTGAAGCTCAGGTCTACGAGCAGTACTTC	CASSEAQVYEQYF
TRBV5-1	TRBJ2-1	NA	TRBD1	TGCGCCAGCAGCTTGGAACGGACAGGGGTCGGGAATGAGCAGTTCTTC	CASSLERTGVGNEQFF
TRBV28	TRBJ1-5	few	TRBD1	TGTGCCAGCGGTGGACAGGGAGGATATCAGCCCCAGCATTTT	CASGGQGGYQPQHF
TRBV6-1	TRBJ1-1	NA	NA	TGTGCCAGCAGTGACTTGGGACTTCCGAACACTGAAGCTTTCTTT	CASSDLGLPNTEAFF
TRBV4-1	TRBJ2-5	NA	NA	TGCGCCAGCAGCCCGGCCCAGGGCCGAGAGACCCAGTACTTC	CASSPAQGRETQYF
TRBV6-5	TRBJ1-5	few	NA	TGTGCCAGCAGTTACAGGGGTTCTATGAGCAATCAGCCCCAGCATTTT	CASSYRGSMSNQPQHF
TRBV28	TRBJ2-7	NA	NA	TGTGCCAGCTCCCACTACGAGCAGTACTTC	CASSHYEQYF
TRBV30	TRBJ2-7	NA	TRBD1	TGTGCCTGGGACGTCCAGGGGGTCGAGCAGTACTTC	CAWDVQGVEQYF
TRBV25-1	TRBJ2-1	NA	TRBD2	TGTGCCAGCAGTGAACTTAGCGGGAGGGCCTACAATGAGCAGTTCTTC	CASSELSGRAYNEQFF
TRBV27	TRBJ2-3	NA	TRBD1	TGTGCCAGCAGTCCGATCGGGACAGGGAGCACAGATACGCAGTATTTT	CASSPIGTGSTDTQYF
TRBV2	TRBJ1-5	few	NA	TGTGCCACCAAAAGGGACATCCAACAGCCCCAGCATTTT	CATKRDIQQPQHF
TRBV6-4	TRBJ2-2	few	TRBD1	TGTGCCAGCAAAGGGACAGGGAACACCGGGGAGCTGTTTTTT	CASKGTGNTGELFF
TRBV5-6	TRBJ1-1	NA	NA	TGTGCCAGCAGCTTGGCCGTGGAGGGAGGTACTGAAGCTTTCTTT	CASSLAVEGGTEAFF
TRBV6-1	TRBJ1-5	NA	TRBD1	TGTGCCAGCGAGCAGGGGGGCATCAATCAGCCCCAGCATTTT	CASEQGGINQPQHF
TRBV19	TRBJ2-2	NA	NA	TGTGCCAGTAGTACCCTCGGACTTCCTCCCGGGGAGCTGTTTTTT	CASSTLGLPPGELFF
TRBV5-1	TRBJ2-1	NA	TRBD2	TGCGCCAGCAGCCCAACCGGTGTTAGCGGGAAGAGCGGGCAGTTCTTC	CASSPTGVSGKSGQFF
TRBV5-6	TRBJ2-2	NA	TRBD2	TGTGCCAGCAGCCCCGGACTAGCGTACACCGGGGAGCTGTTTTTT	CASSPGLAYTGELFF
TRBV9	TRBJ2-3	once	TRBD2	TGTGCCAGCAGCGTAGTCGAGGGAGGGCCGGGAGATACGCAGTATTTT	CASSVVEGGPGDTQYF
TRBV10-2	TRBJ1-5	NA	NA	TGCGCCAGCAGCTCCGACGACAGTTTCAATCAGCCCCAGCATTTT	CASSSDDSFNQPQHF
TRBV6-5	TRBJ2-2	NA	TRBD2	TGTGCCAGCAGGTCGACTAGCAACACCGGGGAGCTGTTTTTT	CASRSTSNTGELFF
TRBV7-9	TRBJ1-1	NA	NA	TGTTCCAGCAGCTTAGTACCGGACACTGAAGCTTTCTTT	CSSSLVPDTEAFF
TRBV30	TRBJ1-5	few	NA	TGTGCCTGGAGTGTGGGAGGGGGTCTCAATCAGCCCCAGCATTTT	CAWSVGGGLNQPQHF
TRBV7-9	TRBJ2-7	NA	NA	TGTGTCACCAGCGGTTCGGGAGAGCAGTACTTC	CVTSGSGEQYF
TRBV11-2	TRBJ2-2	NA	NA	TGTGCCAGCACAAAGACTTTTACGAACACCGGGGAGCTGTTTTTT	CASTKTFTNTGELFF
TRBV9	TRBJ1-1	few	NA	TGTGCCAGCAGCGTAGAAGGGGTATTTGGTGAAGCTTTCTTT	CASSVEGVFGEAFF
TRBV5-1	TRBJ1-6	NA	TRBD1	TGCGCCAGCAGCTTGAGCTTTACAGGGGGAAATTCACCCCTCCACTTT	CASSLSFTGGNSPLHF
TRBV19	TRBJ2-7	few	NA	TGTGCCAGTAGTACACAGGGATTCCCCTACGAGCAGTACTTC	CASSTQGFPYEQYF
TRBV14	TRBJ1-2	NA	TRBD1	TGTGCCAGCAGCCAAGACCCCAGGGGGCGCGGAAAAGGCTACACCTTC	CASSQDPRGRGKGYTF
TRBV12-1	TRBJ1-2	NA	NA	TGTGCCAGCAGCTTTGCCTGGTGGGTGGCCTACCTAGATGGCTACACCTTC	CASSFAWWVAYLDGYTF
TRBV5-6	TRBJ2-7	NA	TRBD1	TGTGCCAGCAGCTTGGGAGGGGGCGGGTACGAGCAGTACTTC	CASSLGGGGYEQYF
TRBV15	TRBJ2-7	NA	NA	TGTGCCACCAGCAGAGATGTCGCAGGGGCCTACGAGCAGTACTTC	CATSRDVAGAYEQYF
TRBV29-1	TRBJ2-1	NA	NA	TGCAGCGCGGGACATACAAGGAATGAGCAGTTCTTC	CSAGHTRNEQFF
TRBV18	TRBJ2-3	NA	TRBD2	TGTGCCAGCTCACCAAGGAGACTAGCGGGAGAACAGGGCACAGATACGCAGTATTTT	CASSPRRLAGEQGTDTQYF
TRBV18	TRBJ1-2	NA	NA	TGTGCCAGCTCACCACAGGGAGAGCTATACTATGGCTACACCTTC	CASSPQGELYYGYTF
TRBV5-4	TRBJ2-7	NA	NA	TGTGCCAGCAGCCTTGACATCTACGAGCAGTACTTC	CASSLDIYEQYF